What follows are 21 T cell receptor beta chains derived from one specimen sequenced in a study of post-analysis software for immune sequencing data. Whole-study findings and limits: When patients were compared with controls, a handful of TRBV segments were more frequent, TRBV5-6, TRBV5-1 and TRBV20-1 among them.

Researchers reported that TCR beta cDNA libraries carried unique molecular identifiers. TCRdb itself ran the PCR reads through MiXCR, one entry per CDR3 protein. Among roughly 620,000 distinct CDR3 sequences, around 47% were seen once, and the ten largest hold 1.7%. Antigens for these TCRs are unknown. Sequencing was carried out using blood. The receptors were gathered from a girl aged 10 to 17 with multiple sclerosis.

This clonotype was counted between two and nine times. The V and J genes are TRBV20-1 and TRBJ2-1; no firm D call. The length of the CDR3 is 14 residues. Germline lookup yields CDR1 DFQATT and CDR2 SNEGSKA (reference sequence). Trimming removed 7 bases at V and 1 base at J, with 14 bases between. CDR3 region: CSVLKTDSYNEQFF. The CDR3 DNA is TGCAGTGTTTTGAAAACGGATTCCTACAATGAGCAGTTCTTC.

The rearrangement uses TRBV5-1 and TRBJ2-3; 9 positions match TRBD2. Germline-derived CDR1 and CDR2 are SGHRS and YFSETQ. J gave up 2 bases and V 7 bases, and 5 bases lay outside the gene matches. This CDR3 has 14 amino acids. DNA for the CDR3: TGCGCCAGCGGAAGCGGGGGGTACACAGATACGCAGTATTTT. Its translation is CASGSGGYTDTQYF.

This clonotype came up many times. This CDR3 is CASIGTSGYNEQFF. In DNA, the CDR3 is TGTGCCAGCATCGGGACTAGCGGTTACAATGAGCAGTTCTTC. V usage is TRBV5-6 and J usage is TRBJ2-1, with 11 bases identical to TRBD2. J lost 4 bases, V lost 6 bases, and 3 bases had no gene match. Germline values: CDR1 SGHDT, CDR2 YYEEEE. The CDR3 contains 14 residues.

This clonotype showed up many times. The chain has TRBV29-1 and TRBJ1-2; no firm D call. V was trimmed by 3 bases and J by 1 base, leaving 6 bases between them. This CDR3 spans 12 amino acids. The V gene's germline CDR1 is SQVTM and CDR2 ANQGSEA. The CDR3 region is CSVDSINYGYTF. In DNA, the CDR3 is TGCAGCGTTGACAGTATTAACTATGGCTACACCTTC.

The chain's CDR3 is CSARDAGEGIYGYTF. DNA of the CDR3: TGCAGTGCTAGAGACGCAGGGGAGGGGATATATGGCTACACCTTC. The chain uses TRBV20-1 and TRBJ1-2; D may be TRBD1 (6 bases). Germline assignment: CDR1 DFQATT and CDR2 SNEGSKA (reference sequence). Trimming removed 0 bases at V and 5 bases at J, with 16 bases between. The CDR3 has 15 residues.

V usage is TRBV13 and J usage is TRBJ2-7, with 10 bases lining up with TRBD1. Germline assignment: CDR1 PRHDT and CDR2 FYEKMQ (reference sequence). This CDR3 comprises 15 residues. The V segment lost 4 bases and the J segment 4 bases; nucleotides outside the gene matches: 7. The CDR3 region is CASSYRTGGGYEQYF. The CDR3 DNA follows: TGTGCCAGCAGCTACCGGACAGGGGGTGGATACGAGCAGTACTTC.

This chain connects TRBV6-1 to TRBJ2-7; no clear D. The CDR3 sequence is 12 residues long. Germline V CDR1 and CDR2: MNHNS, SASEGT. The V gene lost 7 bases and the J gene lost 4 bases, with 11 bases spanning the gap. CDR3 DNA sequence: TGTGCCAGCACCGAGACGAAGTACGAGCAGTACTTC. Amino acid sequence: CASTETKYEQYF.

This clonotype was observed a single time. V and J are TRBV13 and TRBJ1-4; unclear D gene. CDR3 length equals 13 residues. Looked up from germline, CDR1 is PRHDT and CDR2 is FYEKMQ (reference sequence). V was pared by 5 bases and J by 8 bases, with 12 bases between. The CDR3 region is CASSPRETEKLFF. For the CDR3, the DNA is TGTGCCAGCAGCCCAAGAGAAACCGAAAAACTGTTTTTT.

CDR3 nucleotides: TGTGCCAGCAGTCCGGGGGCCGTTTTAGTCGAGCAGTACTTC. This sequence encodes CASSPGAVLVEQYF. V and J are TRBV12-3 or TRBV12-4 and TRBJ2-7; tentatively, D is TRBD1 or TRBD2 (6 bases each). Between the trimmed V and J ends, which lost 5 bases and 6 bases, there was a span of 17 bases. This CDR3 comprises 14 residues.

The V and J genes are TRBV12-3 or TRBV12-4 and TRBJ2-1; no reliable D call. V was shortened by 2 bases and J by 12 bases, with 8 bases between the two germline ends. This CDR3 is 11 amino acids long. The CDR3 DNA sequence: TGTGCCAGCAGTTTAAAAGGATGGCAGTTCTTC. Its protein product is CASSLKGWQFF.

The CDR3 DNA sequence: TGTGCCAGCAGTGCCCGGACAGGGGCCGGGGACGAGCAGTACTTC. Protein: CASSARTGAGDEQYF. V and J are TRBV6-1 and TRBJ2-7, with 9 bases aligning to TRBD1. V lost 4 bases and J lost 5; bases outside the gene matches: 9. The CDR3 runs to 15 residues. Germline V gene data show CDR1 as MNHNS and CDR2 as SASEGT.

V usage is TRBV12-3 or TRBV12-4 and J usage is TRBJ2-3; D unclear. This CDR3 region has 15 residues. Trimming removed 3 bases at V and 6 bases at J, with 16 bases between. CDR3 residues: CASSLQDLIGDTQYF. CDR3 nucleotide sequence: TGTGCCAGCAGTTTGCAGGACCTCATCGGGGATACGCAGTATTTT.

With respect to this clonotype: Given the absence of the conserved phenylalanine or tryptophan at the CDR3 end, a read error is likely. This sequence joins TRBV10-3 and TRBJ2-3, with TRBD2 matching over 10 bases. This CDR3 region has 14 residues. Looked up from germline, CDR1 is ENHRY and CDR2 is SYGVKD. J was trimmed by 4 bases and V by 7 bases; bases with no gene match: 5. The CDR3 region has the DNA TGTGCCATCACCAGCGGGGGGGACCCAGATACGCAGTATGTT. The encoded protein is CAITSGGDPDTQYV.

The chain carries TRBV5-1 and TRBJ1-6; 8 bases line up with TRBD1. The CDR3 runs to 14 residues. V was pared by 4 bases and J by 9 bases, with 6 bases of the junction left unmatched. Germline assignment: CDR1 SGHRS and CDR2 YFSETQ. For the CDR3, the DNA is TGCGCCAGCAGCGGCGGACAGGGTACTTCACCCCTCCACTTT. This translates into CASSGGQGTSPLHF.

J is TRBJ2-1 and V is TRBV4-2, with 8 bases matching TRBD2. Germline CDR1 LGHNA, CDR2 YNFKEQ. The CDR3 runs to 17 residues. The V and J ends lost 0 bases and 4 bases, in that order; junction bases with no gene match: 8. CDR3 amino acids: CASSQEPGGEGYNEQFF. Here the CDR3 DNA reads TGTGCCAGCAGCCAAGAACCCGGGGGGGAAGGGTACAATGAGCAGTTCTTC.

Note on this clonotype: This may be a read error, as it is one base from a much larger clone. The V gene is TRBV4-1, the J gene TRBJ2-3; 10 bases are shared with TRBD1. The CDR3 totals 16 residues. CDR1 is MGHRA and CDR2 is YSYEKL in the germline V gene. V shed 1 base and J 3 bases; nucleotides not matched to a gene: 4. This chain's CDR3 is CASSQGDRGGTDTQYF. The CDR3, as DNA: TGCGCCAGCAGCCAAGGGGACAGGGGAGGAACAGATACGCAGTATTTT.

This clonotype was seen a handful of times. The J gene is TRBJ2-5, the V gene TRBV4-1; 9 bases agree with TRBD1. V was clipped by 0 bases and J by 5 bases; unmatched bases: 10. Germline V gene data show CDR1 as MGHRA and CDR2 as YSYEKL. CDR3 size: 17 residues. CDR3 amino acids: CASSQDGWTGVVETQYF. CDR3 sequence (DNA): TGCGCCAGCAGCCAAGATGGATGGACAGGGGTCGTTGAGACCCAGTACTTC.

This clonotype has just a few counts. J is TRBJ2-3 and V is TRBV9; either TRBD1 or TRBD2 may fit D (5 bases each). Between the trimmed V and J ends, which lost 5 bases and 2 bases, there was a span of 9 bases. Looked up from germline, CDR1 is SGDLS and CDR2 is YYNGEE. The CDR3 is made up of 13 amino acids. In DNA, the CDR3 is TGTGCCAGCAGGGGGGTCTCCACAGATACGCAGTATTTT. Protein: CASRGVSTDTQYF.

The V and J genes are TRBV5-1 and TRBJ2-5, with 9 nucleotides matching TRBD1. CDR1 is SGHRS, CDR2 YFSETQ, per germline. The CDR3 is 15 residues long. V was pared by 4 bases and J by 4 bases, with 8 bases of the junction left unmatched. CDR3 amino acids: CASSVGTGRGETQYF. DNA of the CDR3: TGCGCCAGCAGCGTCGGGACAGGGAGAGGAGAGACCCAGTACTTC.

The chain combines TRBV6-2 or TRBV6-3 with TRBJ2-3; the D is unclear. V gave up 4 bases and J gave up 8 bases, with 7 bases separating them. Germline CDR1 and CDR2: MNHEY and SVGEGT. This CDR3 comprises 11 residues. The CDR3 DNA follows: TGTGCCAGCAGTTTACCGAGTACGCAGTATTTT. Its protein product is CASSLPSTQYF.

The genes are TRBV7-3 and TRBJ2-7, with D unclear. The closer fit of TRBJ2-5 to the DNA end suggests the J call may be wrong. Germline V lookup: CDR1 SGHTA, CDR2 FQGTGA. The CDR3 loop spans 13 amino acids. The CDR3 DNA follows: TGTGCCAGCAGCTCGGCCCTCGGGGAGACCCAGTACTTC. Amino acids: CASSSALGETQYF.